This record looks at one TCR beta chain sequence and its context. Antigen: not known. Produced via immunoSEQ multiplex PCR; TCRdb's table is partial and in-frame only. The data show tens of thousands of clones, more than 70% seen once. Germline CDR1 is MNHEY and CDR2 is SVGAGI. The CDR3 loop spans 13 amino acids. The ends were cut back, 2 bases at V and 1 base at J, with 5 bases in the middle. The data were taken from a study of STAT3 mutations in large granular lymphocyte leukemia. Study-level findings and limits: At least one immunodominant TCR beta clonotype appeared in every T-cell large granular lymphocyte leukemia patient.

The material sequenced was PBMCs. The V and J genes are TRBV6-5 and TRBJ1-2; D gene ambiguous. The clonotype originates from a human donor with T large granular lymphocyte leukemia. Some clones in this sample may be carry-over from other donors' samples. Here the CDR3 DNA reads TGTGCCAGCAGTTACAGGAGTAACTATGGCTACACCTTC. This sequence encodes CASSYRSNYGYTF.